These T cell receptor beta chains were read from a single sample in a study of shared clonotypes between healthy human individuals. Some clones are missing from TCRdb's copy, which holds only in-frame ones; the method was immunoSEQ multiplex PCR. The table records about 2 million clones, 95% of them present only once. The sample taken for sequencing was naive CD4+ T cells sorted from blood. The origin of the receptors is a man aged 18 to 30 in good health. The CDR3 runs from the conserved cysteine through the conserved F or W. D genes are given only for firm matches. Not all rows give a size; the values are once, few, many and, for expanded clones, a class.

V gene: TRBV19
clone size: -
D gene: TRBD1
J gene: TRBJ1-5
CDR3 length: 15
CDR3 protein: CASRLQGLMDQPQHF
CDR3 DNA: TGTGCCAGTAGATTACAGGGGTTGATGGATCAGCCCCAGCATTTT

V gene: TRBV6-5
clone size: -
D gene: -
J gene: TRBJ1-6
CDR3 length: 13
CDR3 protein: CASRGGYNSPLHF
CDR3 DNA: TGTGCCAGCAGAGGGGGGTATAATTCACCCCTCCACTTT

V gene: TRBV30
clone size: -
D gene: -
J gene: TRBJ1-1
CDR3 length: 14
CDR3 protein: CAWSAYRLNTEAFF
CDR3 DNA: TGTGCCTGGAGTGCCTACAGATTGAACACTGAAGCTTTCTTT

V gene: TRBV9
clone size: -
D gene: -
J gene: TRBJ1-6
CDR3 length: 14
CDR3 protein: CASSVAGVGSPLHF
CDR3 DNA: TGTGCCAGCAGCGTAGCGGGGGTTGGTTCACCCCTCCACTTT

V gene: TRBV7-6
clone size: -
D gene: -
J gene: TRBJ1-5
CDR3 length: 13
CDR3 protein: CASSLGANQPQHF
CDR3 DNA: TGTGCCAGCAGCTTAGGGGCTAATCAGCCCCAGCATTTT

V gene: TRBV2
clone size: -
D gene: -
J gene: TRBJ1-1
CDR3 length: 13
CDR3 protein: CASFAELNTEAFF
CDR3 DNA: TGTGCCAGCTTCGCAGAGTTGAACACTGAAGCTTTCTTT

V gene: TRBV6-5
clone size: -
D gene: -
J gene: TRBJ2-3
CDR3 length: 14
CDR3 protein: CASRRGGSTDTQYF
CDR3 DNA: TGTGCCAGTCGAAGGGGCGGTAGCACAGATACGCAGTATTTT

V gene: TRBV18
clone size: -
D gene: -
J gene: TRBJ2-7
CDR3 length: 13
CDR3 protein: CASSPLAPYEQYF
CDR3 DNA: TGTGCCAGCTCACCACTTGCGCCCTACGAGCAGTACTTC

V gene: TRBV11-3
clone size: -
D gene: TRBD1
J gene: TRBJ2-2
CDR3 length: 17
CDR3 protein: CASSVSRDRAGSGELFF
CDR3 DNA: TGTGCCAGCAGCGTCAGCCGGGACAGGGCCGGATCCGGGGAGCTGTTTTTT

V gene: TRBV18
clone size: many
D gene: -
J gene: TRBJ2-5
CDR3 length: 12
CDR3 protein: CASSPPEETQYF
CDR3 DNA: TGTGCCAGCTCACCACCGGAAGAGACCCAGTACTTC

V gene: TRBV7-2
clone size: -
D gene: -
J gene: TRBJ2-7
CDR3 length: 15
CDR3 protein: CASSLGMAGPYEQYF
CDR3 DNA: TGTGCCAGCAGCTTGGGCATGGCGGGACCCTACGAGCAGTACTTC

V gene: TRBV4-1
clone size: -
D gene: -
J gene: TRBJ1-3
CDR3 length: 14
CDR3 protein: CASSQVLVGNTIYF
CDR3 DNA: TGCGCCAGCAGCCAAGTTCTAGTCGGAAACACCATATATTTT

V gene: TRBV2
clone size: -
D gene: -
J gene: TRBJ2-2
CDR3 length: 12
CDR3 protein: CASKVGTGELFF
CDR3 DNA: TGTGCCAGCAAGGTGGGCACCGGGGAGCTGTTTTTT